This T cell receptor beta chain was obtained from a study of patients and donors after allogeneic stem cell transplantation. MiXCR, applied by TCRdb to the RT-PCR reads, yields one record per CDR3 protein. There are fewer than 500,000 distinct CDR3 sequences in the sample; about a sixth occur only once, and just over 7% lies in the top ten. This clonotype was detected a few times. The junction and the germline gene differ at one end; a read error may be behind it. Germline V gene sequence: CDR1 SQVTM, CDR2 ANQGSEA. The CDR3 covers 12 residues. The receptor comes from a human donor who was either an allogeneic HSCT recipient or a stem cell or donor lymphocyte infusion donor (not recorded which). It is not recorded whose cells these are; they may come from a transplant donor. This chain connects TRBV29-1 to TRBJ2-7; D remains ambiguous. Sequences were obtained from blood, either unsorted or a sorted T cell fraction (not recorded which). Here the CDR3 reads CSVASTSSEQYF. The DNA of the CDR3 is TGCAGCGTTGCCAGCACATCCTCCGAGCAGTACTTC.